Each of the 28 T cell receptor beta chains below was sequenced from the same sample in a study of OX40 agonist ivuxolimab in advanced cancers. Method: immunoSEQ multiplex PCR; TCRdb's copy keeps in-frame clones and lacks some. The sample carries about 60,000 clones, about nine tenths recorded once. This sample comprised CD4+ or CD8+ T cells sorted from blood, obtained in a trial of the OX40 agonist ivuxolimab. These receptors all stem from an adult with an advanced solid tumor such as melanoma, head and neck, liver or kidney cancer.

This sequence joins TRBV4-1 and TRBJ2-1; perhaps D is TRBD1 or TRBD2 (5 bases each). Trimming stripped 1 base from V and 5 bases from J, with 15 bases between. The CDR3 is 16 amino acids. Per germline, CDR1 MGHRA and CDR2 YSYEKL. CDR3: CASSQVGAKAHNEQFF. For the CDR3, the DNA is TGCGCCAGCAGCCAAGTCGGGGCAAAGGCACACAATGAGCAGTTCTTC.

This chain joins TRBV5-6 and TRBJ1-5, with D maybe TRBD1 (6 bases). The ends were cut back, 3 bases at V and 10 bases at J, with 17 bases in the middle. CDR1 is SGHDT, CDR2 YYEEEE, per germline. There are 14 residues in the CDR3. CDR3 nucleotide sequence: TGTGCCAGCAGCTCGACCCTAGACAGGCTTCCCCAGCATTTT. Translating it yields CASSSTLDRLPQHF.

This chain connects TRBV28 to TRBJ2-7, with a weak D call TRBD2 (5 bases). V was pared by 5 bases and J by 6 bases, with 23 bases between. This CDR3 comprises 16 residues. Germline V gives CDR1 MDHEN, CDR2 SYDVKM. CDR3 DNA sequence: TGTGCCAGCAGTAGCTCCGGGGAAAACCTCCGGGGCGAGCAGTACTTC. Its protein product is CASSSSGENLRGEQYF.

The V and J genes are TRBV25-1 and TRBJ2-2; D possibly matches TRBD1 or TRBD2 (5 bases each). Germline V gene lookup returns CDR1 MGHDK and CDR2 SYGVNS. The V and J ends lost 2 bases and 4 bases respectively, with 14 bases between them. The CDR3 consists of 16 residues. As DNA, the CDR3 is TGTGCCAGCAGTGAACAAAGAGGGACGGGCACCGGGGAGCTGTTTTTT. It encodes CASSEQRGTGTGELFF.

V and J are TRBV2 and TRBJ2-2; TRBD2 agrees at 9 bases. Germline CDR1 reads SNHLY; CDR2 reads FYNNEI. The CDR3 loop spans 15 amino acids. With 7 bases clipped from V and 1 base from J, the junction kept 4 bases outside the gene matches. The CDR3 nucleotides read TGTGCCAGCACCGGGACTAGCTTGAACACCGGGGAGCTGTTTTTT. Protein sequence: CASTGTSLNTGELFF.

V is TRBV11-2 and J is TRBJ2-7, with 11 bases matching TRBD1. Germline assignment: CDR1 SGHAT and CDR2 FQNNGV. The CDR3 runs 16 residues. V trimming: 5 bases; J trimming: 5 bases; junction bases outside the gene matches: 11. The CDR3 nucleotides read TGTGCCAGCAGCAAAAGAGGACAGGGGGCTGCTGACGAGCAGTACTTC. This codes for CASSKRGQGAADEQYF.

V is TRBV19 and J is TRBJ2-1; 11 positions match TRBD2. The CDR3 is 15 residues long. The germline V gene encodes CDR1 LNHDA and CDR2 SQIVND (reference sequence). V was clipped by 2 bases and J by 8 bases; unmatched bases: 5. The CDR3 DNA follows: TGTGCCAGTAGTATAATTAGCGGGAGGGCCTATGAGCAGTTCTTC. As protein: CASSIISGRAYEQFF.

This chain connects TRBV5-1 to TRBJ2-3; TRBD2 matches at 12 bases. The germline gives CDR1 SGHRS, CDR2 YFSETQ. The CDR3 runs 16 residues. The trim removed 1 base at V and 1 base at J, leaving 1 base unmatched. CDR3 nucleotides: TGCGCCAGCAGCTTGAGGACTAGCGGGGGCACAGATACGCAGTATTTT. Translated, it gives CASSLRTSGGTDTQYF.

The J gene is TRBJ1-4, the V gene TRBV5-4; TRBD1 aligns across 11 bases. From germline, CDR1 is SGHNT and CDR2 YYREEE (reference sequence). The V segment lost 4 bases and the J segment 8 bases; nucleotides outside the gene matches: 7. The CDR3 consists of 15 residues. The DNA of the CDR3 is TGTGCCAGCAGCCCTCCGGGACAGGGGGTCGAAAAACTGTTTTTT. Translation gives CASSPPGQGVEKLFF.

The chain carries TRBV28 and TRBJ1-6; D is ambiguous. The germline gives CDR1 MDHEN, CDR2 SYDVKM. The V end lost 2 bases, the J end lost 7 bases, and 3 bases lay between the germline ends. The CDR3 spans 12 residues. The CDR3 sequence: CASSLRNSPLHF. The CDR3 bases are TGTGCCAGCAGTTTAAGGAATTCACCCCTCCACTTT.

This chain connects TRBV6-5 to TRBJ1-3; D is unresolved. The germline gives CDR1 MNHEY, CDR2 SVGAGI. V lost 5 bases and J lost 0, with 8 bases in between. This CDR3 region has 14 residues. The CDR3 DNA follows: TGTGCCAGCAGTACGACCGTCTCTGGAAACACCATATATTTT. Its protein product is CASSTTVSGNTIYF.

The table lists this clone with a few counts. The gene calls are TRBV4-3 and TRBJ1-1, with D perhaps TRBD1 (5 bases). CDR3 length: 17 residues. The V gene's germline CDR1 is LGHNA and CDR2 YSLEER. V was clipped by 0 bases and J by 3 bases, with 17 bases between them. The CDR3 sequence: CASSQDHRGRGDTEAFF. In DNA form, the CDR3 reads TGCGCCAGCAGCCAAGATCATAGGGGACGAGGGGACACTGAAGCTTTCTTT.

A word on this clone: Possible read error: a much larger clone is one base away. Within the sample, other DNA sequences also encode this same CDR3. This chain joins TRBV12-5 and TRBJ2-2; D assignment may be TRBD1 or TRBD2 (7 bases each). Germline CDR1 is LGHNT and CDR2 is FRNRAP. The CDR3 extends over 16 amino acids. This CDR3 is CASGLSTGRGAGELFF. The CDR3 region has the DNA TGTGCTAGTGGTTTATCGACAGGGAGGGGAGCCGGAGAGCTGTTTTTT.

This sequence joins TRBV6-5 and TRBJ1-5, with a tentative D call TRBD1 (6 bases). This CDR3 has 13 amino acids. Trimming left V 3 bases short and J 6 bases short, with 9 bases between. Germline V gene data show CDR1 as MNHEY and CDR2 as SVGAGI. In nucleotides, the CDR3 is TGTGCCAGCAGTTATACAGGGACTCAGCCCCAGCATTTT. This sequence encodes CASSYTGTQPQHF.

The rearrangement joins TRBV28 to TRBJ2-1; maybe TRBD2 (5 bases). V was pared by 5 bases and J by 8 bases, with 7 bases between. Per the germline V gene, CDR1 is MDHEN and CDR2 is SYDVKM. The CDR3 spans 11 residues. Here the CDR3 reads CASSPGDEQFF. The DNA of the CDR3 is TGTGCCAGCAGTCCCGGGGATGAGCAGTTCTTC.

The chain uses TRBV7-2 and TRBJ1-2; D is unclear. This CDR3 comprises 11 residues. Trimming removed 6 bases from V and 9 bases from J, with 11 bases in between. The germline gives CDR1 SGHTA, CDR2 FQGNSA. The CDR3 coding sequence is TGTGCCAGCAGTCCGGGAGTTCGCTACACCTTC. Protein: CASSPGVRYTF.

J is TRBJ2-4 and V is TRBV9; no clear D. Looked up from germline, CDR1 is SGDLS and CDR2 is YYNGEE. V lost 3 bases and J lost 11, with 9 bases in between. The CDR3 sequence is 11 residues long. CDR3 region: CASSAGPLQYF. The CDR3 DNA sequence: TGTGCCAGCAGCGCCGGACCCCTTCAGTACTTC.

The rearrangement joins TRBV5-4 to TRBJ2-4; a weak D match, TRBD1 (5 bases). Germline V gene lookup returns CDR1 SGHNT and CDR2 YYREEE (reference sequence). This CDR3 comprises 14 residues. V was trimmed by 0 bases and J by 8 bases, leaving 12 bases between them. This chain's CDR3 is CASSLEGAADIQYF. Written as DNA, the CDR3 is TGTGCCAGCAGCTTGGAAGGGGCGGCGGACATTCAGTACTTC.

V is TRBV7-2 and J is TRBJ1-3, with D possibly matching TRBD1 (5 bases). Per the germline V gene, CDR1 is SGHTA and CDR2 is FQGNSA. Trimming removed 6 bases at V and 0 bases at J, with 12 bases between. The CDR3 has 15 residues. The CDR3 protein is CASSRRGDSGNTIYF. CDR3 DNA: TGTGCCAGCAGTCGGAGGGGCGACTCTGGAAACACCATATATTTT.

The chain is built from TRBV6-4 and TRBJ1-1, with 7 bases lining up with TRBD1. The CDR3 consists of 14 residues. Germline trimming cut 6 bases from V and 1 base from J; bases unmatched to any gene: 5. Germline assignment: CDR1 MRHNA and CDR2 SNTAGT. The CDR3 protein is CASRGTDKNTEAFF. The CDR3 DNA follows: TGTGCCAGCAGGGGGACAGACAAGAACACTGAAGCTTTCTTT.

V usage is TRBV2 and J usage is TRBJ2-3; D is unclear. Between the trimmed V and J ends, which lost 10 bases and 7 bases, there was a span of 15 bases. The V gene's germline CDR1 is SNHLY and CDR2 FYNNEI. The CDR3 extends over 12 amino acids. The CDR3 nucleotides are TGTGCCATTACCTTGGGTTCAAATACGCAGTATTTT. Translation gives CAITLGSNTQYF.

This chain uses TRBV5-4 with TRBJ2-5; 7 bases are shared with TRBD1. This CDR3 is built from 15 residues. Germline values: CDR1 SGHNT, CDR2 YYREEE (reference sequence). V shed 5 bases and J 3 bases; nucleotides not matched to a gene: 10. For the CDR3, the DNA is TGTGCCAGCAGGCCAGCGCCGGGACAGAAAGAGACCCAGTACTTC. It is translated as CASRPAPGQKETQYF.

The chain recombines TRBV7-9 with TRBJ2-3; D possibly corresponds to TRBD2 (6 bases). V dropped 5 bases and J dropped 2 bases, with 11 bases sitting between them. The CDR3 length is 14 residues. CDR1 is SEHNR, CDR2 FQNEAQ, per germline (reference sequence). The CDR3 loop is CASSPPGLTDTQYF. DNA for the CDR3: TGTGCCAGCAGCCCCCCGGGACTCACAGATACGCAGTATTTT.

V usage is TRBV6-5 and J usage is TRBJ1-2; D gene uncertain. Trimming stripped 4 bases from V and 7 bases from J, with 16 bases between. This CDR3 spans 14 amino acids. Germline V gene lookup returns CDR1 MNHEY and CDR2 SVGAGI. The CDR3 DNA is TGTGCCAGCAGTTTGCTGAAAGGTCAGAGTGGCTACACCTTC. This gives the protein CASSLLKGQSGYTF.

The chain joins TRBV4-3 to TRBJ2-1, with TRBD2 identical over 16 bases. Trimming took 1 base from V and 10 from J; bases not matched to a gene: 4. CDR3 length: 16 amino acids. CDR1 LGHNA and CDR2 YSLEER come from the germline V gene. The CDR3 sequence is CASSQVGGLAGGEQFF. Written as DNA, the CDR3 is TGCGCCAGCAGCCAAGTCGGGGGACTAGCGGGAGGGGAGCAGTTCTTC.

The chain combines TRBV28 with TRBJ2-1, with 10 bases matching TRBD2. Trimming took 3 bases from V and 5 from J; bases not matched to a gene: 13. CDR1 is MDHEN, CDR2 SYDVKM, per germline. The CDR3 runs to 18 residues. The CDR3 sequence: CASSFPVGAGGRHNEQFF. The CDR3 DNA reads as TGTGCCAGCAGTTTCCCCGTTGGAGCGGGAGGGCGGCACAATGAGCAGTTCTTC.

This clone was seen a few times. The chain employs TRBV18 and TRBJ1-1, with 9 bases lining up with TRBD1. After removal of 6 bases from V and 10 bases from J, the junction contained 9 bases not matched to a gene. The CDR3 sequence is 13 residues long. Germline V gene lookup returns CDR1 KGHSH and CDR2 LQKENI. The CDR3 region has the DNA TGTGCCAGCTCCGAGACAGGGGGTGAAGGAGCTTTCTTT. This gives the protein CASSETGGEGAFF.

This chain uses TRBV28 with TRBJ2-2, with TRBD2 matching over 11 bases. The germline CDR1 and CDR2 sequences are MDHEN and SYDVKM. CDR3 length equals 14 residues. Trimming at V came to 6 bases and at J to 8 bases, leaving 5 bases not matched to a gene. CDR3 region: CASRTRLAGGELFF. The CDR3, as DNA: TGTGCCAGCAGGACAAGACTAGCGGGGGGGGAGCTGTTTTTT.